These 15 T cell receptor beta chains were sequenced from one sample in a study of blood T cell repertoires in COVID-19. The method was immunoSEQ multiplex PCR; TCRdb's version includes in-frame clones alone and lacks a portion of them. The sample lists over 90,000 clones, 80% to 90% occurring once. The sample consisted of peripheral blood. These receptors all come from a woman in her sixties or seventies with acute or convalescent COVID-19.

Written as DNA, the CDR3 is TGTGCCAGTAGTAAGCAGGGGAGATCCTACAATGAGCAGTTCTTC. Amino acids: CASSKQGRSYNEQFF. V gene TRBV19 combines with J gene TRBJ2-1; a weak D match, TRBD1 (6 bases). The germline V gene has CDR1 LNHDA and CDR2 SQIVND (reference sequence). Trimming removed 4 bases at V and 1 base at J, with 11 bases between. The CDR3 totals 15 residues.

The chain carries TRBV11-1 and TRBJ2-1; TRBD1 might be the D (6 bases). From germline, CDR1 is SGHAT and CDR2 FQDESV (reference sequence). V lost 5 bases and J lost 4, with 15 bases in between. The CDR3 extends over 15 amino acids. The CDR3 sequence: CASSRRGDAYNEQFF. The DNA for the CDR3 is TGTGCCAGCAGCCGCAGGGGAGACGCTTACAATGAGCAGTTCTTC.

The chain employs TRBV10-3 and TRBJ1-5, with a tentative D call TRBD1 (6 bases). The germline V gene has CDR1 ENHRY and CDR2 SYGVKD. The CDR3 extends over 13 amino acids. Trimming pared 8 bases from V and 3 bases from J, leaving 11 bases between. CDR3 protein: CAIGQNLNQPQHF. Here the CDR3 DNA reads TGTGCCATCGGACAGAACCTCAATCAGCCCCAGCATTTT.

V usage is TRBV5-5 and J usage is TRBJ1-1; possibly TRBD1 for D (5 bases). This CDR3 has 15 amino acids. Per germline, CDR1 SGHKS and CDR2 YYEKEE (reference sequence). V was shortened by 5 bases and J by 0 bases, with 14 bases between the two germline ends. CDR3 in DNA: TGTGCCAGCAGAAACATAGTAGGGGTGAACACTGAAGCTTTCTTT. It yields the protein CASRNIVGVNTEAFF.

J is TRBJ1-6 and V is TRBV6-2 or TRBV6-3, with 10 nucleotides matching TRBD1. The junction had 12 bases not matched to a gene; V was cut back by 0 bases and J by 7 bases. This CDR3 has 19 residues. CDR1 is MNHEY, CDR2 SVGEGT, per germline. In nucleotides, the CDR3 is TGTGCCAGCAGTTACTCGAGTAAGGGACAGGGGACGATGAATTCACCCCTCCACTTT. Protein sequence: CASSYSSKGQGTMNSPLHF.

V usage is TRBV28 and J usage is TRBJ2-3; 10 bases are a match to TRBD2. Per the germline V gene, CDR1 is MDHEN and CDR2 is SYDVKM. This CDR3 has 15 residues. V lost 5 bases, J lost 1 base, and 3 bases stayed unmatched. The CDR3 protein is CASSPGLAGTDTQYF. The CDR3 DNA follows: TGTGCCAGCAGTCCCGGACTAGCGGGCACAGATACGCAGTATTTT.

This clone has a single count. The rearrangement links TRBV28 to TRBJ1-1, with TRBD1 as a possible D gene (5 bases). Germline CDR1 reads MDHEN; CDR2 reads SYDVKM. The CDR3 length is 17 residues. Trimming stripped 1 base from V and 7 bases from J, with 22 bases between. CDR3 sequence (DNA): TGTGCCAGCAGTTTATCTGTCTTCGCGGGACCAGAAAATGAAGCTTTCTTT. Translated: CASSLSVFAGPENEAFF.

This clone has only one observation. The chain is built from TRBV14 and TRBJ2-1; 13 bases agree with TRBD2. The V gene's germline CDR1 is SGHDN and CDR2 FVKESK. The CDR3 runs 17 residues. V lost 0 bases and J lost 9; bases outside the gene matches: 8. The DNA for the CDR3 is TGTGCCAGCAGCCAAGAAACTAGCGGGAGGGCCTCTATTGAGCAGTTCTTC. Translating gives CASSQETSGRASIEQFF.

V and J are TRBV28 and TRBJ2-7, with TRBD2 matching 10 bases. CDR3 length equals 14 residues. V lost 7 bases and J lost 0; bases outside the gene matches: 3. The germline V gene has CDR1 MDHEN and CDR2 SYDVKM. In DNA, the CDR3 is TGTGCCAGCATCTCTAGCGGGAGCTCCTACGAGCAGTACTTC. It codes for CASISSGSSYEQYF. The variable domain in full, completed from reference TRBV28 and TRBJ2-7, reads DVKVTQSSRYLVKRTGEKVFLECVQDMDHENMFWYRQDPGLGLRLIYFSYDVKMKEKGDIPEGYSVSREKKERFSLILESASTNQTSMYLCASISSGSSYEQYFGPGTRLTVT.

The genes are TRBV10-2 and TRBJ2-3; tentatively, D is TRBD2 (6 bases). Germline CDR1 and CDR2: WSHSY and SAAADI. V lost 3 bases and J 0 bases, leaving 10 bases between the germline ends. This CDR3 spans 15 amino acids. The CDR3 protein is CASSDLGRSTDTQYF. CDR3 coding DNA: TGCGCCAGCAGTGATTTAGGGAGGAGCACAGATACGCAGTATTTT.

The chain employs TRBV19 and TRBJ1-2, with 9 nucleotides matching TRBD1. The CDR3 sequence is 13 residues long. V was pared by 9 bases and J by 2 bases, with 4 bases of the junction left unmatched. Germline CDR1 reads LNHDA; CDR2 reads SQIVND (reference sequence). The CDR3 bases are TGTGCCAGCGCGGACAGGGGAAACTATGGCTACACCTTC. Amino acid sequence: CASADRGNYGYTF. The complete variable domain, with remaining parts taken from reference TRBV19 and TRBJ1-2, reads DGGITQSPKYLFRKEGQNVTLSCEQNLNHDAMYWYRQDPGQGLRLIYYSQIVNDFQKGDIAEGYSVSREKKESFPLTVTSAQKNPTAFYLCASADRGNYGYTFGSGTRLTVV.

This clone has a single count. One end of the junction does not line up with germline, which may come from a read error. This sequence joins TRBV7-7 and TRBJ2-5, with D possibly matching TRBD2 (5 bases). Germline values: CDR1 SSHAT, CDR2 FNYEAQ (reference sequence). There are 15 residues in the CDR3. CDR3 bases: TGTGCTAGCAGCTTAGACGGCAGTGCTCGGGGGACCCAGTACTTC. This gives the protein CASSLDGSARGTQYF.

This chain uses TRBV5-4 with TRBJ1-1; TRBD1 might be the D (5 bases). The CDR3 sequence is 15 residues long. Trimming removed 3 bases from V and 0 bases from J, with 12 bases in between. CDR1 and CDR2 (germline): SGHNT, YYREEE (reference sequence). The CDR3 region is CASSWGLGVNTEAFF. CDR3 bases: TGTGCCAGCAGCTGGGGACTGGGGGTGAACACTGAAGCTTTCTTT.

This clone has only a few counts. For the CDR3, the DNA is TGTGCCAGCAGCTTAAGGGGTGTGGGGACCCAGTACTTC. It encodes CASSLRGVGTQYF. The chain couples TRBV7-9 to TRBJ2-5; weak D call: TRBD1 (5 bases). Between the trimmed V and J ends, which lost 2 bases and 7 bases, there was a span of 11 bases. This CDR3 region has 13 residues. The V gene's germline CDR1 is SEHNR and CDR2 FQNEAQ (reference sequence). Filled out from reference TRBV7-9 and TRBJ2-5, the complete variable domain reads DTGVSQNPRHKITKRGQNVTFRCDPISEHNRLYWYRQTLGQGPEFLTYFQNEAQLEKSRLLSDRFSAERPKGSFSTLEIQRTEQGDSAMYLCASSLRGVGTQYFGPGTRLLVL.

The CDR3: CAWSPSGNYGYTF. Written as DNA, the CDR3 is TGTGCCTGGAGTCCTTCAGGGAACTATGGCTACACCTTC. V usage is TRBV30 and J usage is TRBJ1-2; perhaps TRBD1 as D (5 bases). V was cut by 2 bases and J by 2 bases, with 9 bases left in between. CDR1 GTSNPN and CDR2 SVGIG come from the germline V gene (reference sequence). The CDR3 runs 13 residues.